A selection of T cell receptor beta chains follows, all from one sample in a study of blood T cells in healthy people across ages. TCRdb processed the 5' RACE reads anew with MiXCR; each CDR3 protein has one entry. The table lists roughly 2 million distinct CDR3 sequences, about 50% of them singletons. The sample comprised blood. Receptors originate from a woman aged 40 to 50 in good health. Each CDR3 is given with its conserved first and last residue. The order of the fields is D gene, J gene, clone size, V gene, CDR3 DNA, CDR3 protein. The D gene is left open where the match is weak. Clone size is shown for a subset of rows, as once, few, many or a class of expanded clone.

>TRBD2|TRBJ2-3|NA|TRBV12-3/TRBV12-4
TGTGCCAGCAGTTTCGGGGGGGTGAACACAGATACGCAGTATTTT
CASSFGGVNTDTQYF
>NA|TRBJ2-3|NA|TRBV6-2/TRBV6-3
TGTGCCAGCAGTTACTCTGCCGAAAGCACAGATACGCAGTATTTT
CASSYSAESTDTQYF
>NA|TRBJ1-2|few|TRBV27
TGTGCCAGCAGTTTCAGGGGACTGGGGGGCTACACCTTC
CASSFRGLGGYTF
>NA|TRBJ1-1|few|TRBV29-1
TGCAGCGTTGGTGCCACAATGAACACTGAAGCTTTCTTT
CSVGATMNTEAFF
>TRBD1|TRBJ2-1|few|TRBV7-2
TGTGCCAGCAGACCCCGGACAGGCAGCTCCTACAATGAGCAGTTCTTC
CASRPRTGSSYNEQFF
>TRBD1|TRBJ1-2|NA|TRBV6-2/TRBV6-3
TGTGCCAGCAGCTCCTTGGAGACAGGGGCCTATGGCTACACCTTC
CASSSLETGAYGYTF
>NA|TRBJ2-3|NA|TRBV4-3
TGCGCCAGCAGCCACTACCAGGGTGGTACGCAGTATTTT
CASSHYQGGTQYF
>NA|TRBJ2-7|NA|TRBV29-1
TGCAGCGTTGATGGGGGCACAAGCTCCTACAATGAGCAGTACTTC
CSVDGGTSSYNEQYF
>NA|TRBJ2-5|NA|TRBV29-1
TGCAGCGTTGTCAGGGTGGGGAATGAGCAGTACTTC
CSVVRVGNEQYF
>NA|TRBJ2-3|NA|TRBV7-9
TGTGCCAGCAGCTCCAGAGGGTACAATACGCAGTATTTT
CASSSRGYNTQYF
>NA|TRBJ1-5|few|TRBV18
TGTGCCAGCTCACCACGGGAGGGCAATCAGCCCCAGCATTTT
CASSPREGNQPQHF
>NA|TRBJ1-4|NA|TRBV20-1
TGCAGTGCTAGTGGACCGGGGGCGCGAGAAAAACTGTTTTTT
CSASGPGAREKLFF
>NA|TRBJ1-2|NA|TRBV7-3
TGTGCCAGCAGCTTATTTGGTGGGAATGGCTACACCTTC
CASSLFGGNGYTF
>NA|TRBJ1-5|NA|TRBV10-2
TGCGCCACAGGGGTCCAGGGCCAGCCCCAGCATTTT
CATGVQGQPQHF
>NA|TRBJ2-1|NA|TRBV2
TGTGCCATCCAGGGGGGGGGCAATGAGCGGTTCTTC
CAIQGGGNERFF
>NA|TRBJ2-5|few|TRBV14
TGTGCCAGCAGCCTACTGTCGCGCGGACAAGAGACCCAGTACTTC
CASSLLSRGQETQYF
>TRBD1|TRBJ2-7|NA|TRBV20-1
TGCAGTGCTAGAGATCAGGGACAGGTGAGCGAGCAGTACTTC
CSARDQGQVSEQYF
>NA|TRBJ2-6|NA|TRBV7-2
TGTGCCAGCAGCCCACCCGGGTCCTCCGGGGCCAACGTCCTGACTTTC
CASSPPGSSGANVLTF
>TRBD2|TRBJ2-7|NA|TRBV6-2/TRBV6-3
TGTGCCAGCAGTTACTCATGGCGGGAGCCAGGTACCTACGAGCAGTACTTC
CASSYSWREPGTYEQYF
>NA|TRBJ1-5|NA|TRBV6-2/TRBV6-3
TGTGCCACCTCACTACAGGGCTTCAATCAGCCCCAGCATTTT
CATSLQGFNQPQHF
>TRBD2|TRBJ2-2|NA|TRBV14
TGTGCCAGCAGCCCCCTCGCGACTAGCGGGGGCGGGGAGCTGTTTTTT
CASSPLATSGGGELFF
>NA|TRBJ1-2|NA|TRBV11-2
TGTGCCAGTAGCATCGAGGGTTTGAACTATGGCTACACCTTC
CASSIEGLNYGYTF
>TRBD1|TRBJ2-7|NA|TRBV4-1
TGCGCCAGCAGCCCCCGGGACAGACTCTACGAGCAGTACTTC
CASSPRDRLYEQYF
>NA|TRBJ2-1|NA|TRBV12-5
TGTGCTAGTGGTTTCGGAGGCTATGAGCAGTTCTTC
CASGFGGYEQFF
>TRBD1|TRBJ2-7|NA|TRBV4-2
TGTGCCAGCAGCCAAGGATTTGGGACAGGGGTGGGCTACGAGCAGTACTTC
CASSQGFGTGVGYEQYF
>NA|TRBJ2-7|NA|TRBV7-9
TGTGCCAGCAGCTCTCCCGCAGGGGTCGGATACGAGCAGTACTTC
CASSSPAGVGYEQYF
>TRBD1|TRBJ2-5|NA|TRBV14
TGTGCCAGCAGCGAGACAGGGGCAGTCCCTCAAGAGACCCAGTACTTC
CASSETGAVPQETQYF
>TRBD1|TRBJ1-2|NA|TRBV12-3/TRBV12-4
TGTGCCAGCACCGGGACAGGGAGTAGGTACACCTTC
CASTGTGSRYTF
>TRBD2|TRBJ2-4|NA|TRBV18
TGTGCCAGCTCACCACAACTAGCGGGGGCACACAATGAGCAGTACTTC
CASSPQLAGAHNEQYF